This is a list of T cell receptor beta chains from one sample in a study of human T cells and chemical hapten exposure. TCRdb independently ran MiXCR on the RACE reads; one entry per CDR3 protein. The data show more than 75,000 distinct CDR3 sequences, with 7% to 10% seen just once and about 2% held by the top ten. The sequencing used whole blood, collected in connection with sensitization to the hapten diphenylcyclopropenone (DPC). The receptor set was obtained from a woman between 35 and 50 years old with alopecia areata. Some clones in this sample may be carry-over from other donors' samples. Each CDR3 is given with its conserved first and last residue. The D gene is left open where the match is weak. Size tells how often a clone was seen (once, few, many) or the class of an expanded clone, and some rows leave it out.

clone_size	d_call	v_call	j_call	cdr3_aa	cdr3_nt
few	TRBD1	TRBV20-1	TRBJ1-2	CSARDRGQRGYTF	TGCAGTGCTAGGGACAGGGGGCAAAGAGGCTACACCTTC
few	TRBD2	TRBV7-9	TRBJ2-1	CASSLAPLAGRYNEQFF	TGTGCCAGCAGCTTAGCCCCGCTAGCGGGCCGCTACAATGAGCAGTTCTTC
many	-	TRBV7-9	TRBJ2-1	CASSLEASRTEQFF	TGTGCCAGCAGCTTAGAAGCTAGCAGGACTGAGCAGTTCTTC
few	-	TRBV6-1	TRBJ2-7	CASSDLFRSYEQYF	TGTGCCAGCAGTGACCTTTTCCGAAGCTACGAGCAGTACTTC
many	-	TRBV6-6	TRBJ2-1	CARWAESSYNEQFF	TGTGCCAGATGGGCGGAGAGCTCCTACAATGAGCAGTTCTTC
few	TRBD1	TRBV10-3	TRBJ1-2	CAISGSDRGHGYTF	TGTGCCATCAGTGGATCTGACAGGGGGCATGGCTACACCTTC
many	-	TRBV5-1	TRBJ2-7	CASSLGRGMGYEQYF	TGCGCCAGCAGCTTGGGGAGAGGGATGGGCTACGAGCAGTACTTC
-	-	TRBV28	TRBJ2-7	CASSGYEQYF	TGTGCCAGCAGTGGCTACGAGCAGTACTTC
-	-	TRBV28	TRBJ1-1	CASSLLRGMNTEAFF	TGTGCCAGCAGTTTATTGCGTGGTATGAACACTGAAGCTTTCTTT
many	-	TRBV20-1	TRBJ1-2	CSATERGTGGYTF	TGCAGTGCTACAGAGCGGGGGACCGGTGGCTACACCTTC
few	TRBD1	TRBV7-9	TRBJ1-3	CASSSQGQVAGNTIYF	TGTGCCAGCAGCTCCCAGGGACAGGTCGCTGGAAACACCATATATTTT
few	TRBD2	TRBV3-1	TRBJ2-3	CASSPGLAGALGGDTQYF	TGTGCCAGCAGCCCCGGACTAGCGGGAGCCCTGGGAGGAGATACGCAGTATTTT
-	TRBD1	TRBV9	TRBJ2-1	CASSVAPTPGTGNNEQFF	TGTGCCAGCAGCGTAGCCCCGACCCCCGGGACAGGGAACAATGAGCAGTTCTTC
many	TRBD1	TRBV29-1	TRBJ2-7	CSAEGASYEQYF	TGCAGCGCAGAGGGGGCTTCCTACGAGCAGTACTTC
many	-	TRBV5-1	TRBJ1-3	CASSGDFRSSGNTIYF	TGCGCCAGCAGCGGGGACTTTCGAAGCTCTGGAAACACCATATATTTT
many	TRBD2	TRBV7-2	TRBJ2-7	CASSTTGLAAYEQYF	TGTGCCAGCAGCACGACGGGACTAGCGGCCTACGAGCAGTACTTC
many	TRBD2	TRBV20-1	TRBJ2-1	CSARDFRGLAGAYNEQFF	TGCAGTGCTAGAGATTTTCGCGGACTAGCCGGGGCCTACAATGAGCAGTTCTTC
-	-	TRBV12-3/TRBV12-4	TRBJ1-5	CASSFAGGRQPQHF	TGTGCCAGCAGTTTCGCGGGGGGCAGGCAGCCCCAGCATTTT
few	-	TRBV6-2/TRBV6-3	TRBJ1-3	CASSPPTGYSGNTIYF	TGTGCCAGCAGTCCCCCGACGGGCTACTCTGGAAACACCATATATTTT
many	TRBD1	TRBV6-2/TRBV6-3	TRBJ2-6	CASSLDRAGANVLTF	TGTGCCAGCAGTCTCGACAGGGCTGGGGCCAACGTCCTGACTTTC
few	-	TRBV2	TRBJ2-1	CASSVTGGRYNEQFF	TGTGCCAGCAGTGTAACCGGGGGTCGTTACAATGAGCAGTTCTTC
many	TRBD1	TRBV6-5	TRBJ2-1	CASSPRTGLGEQFF	TGTGCCAGCAGTCCTCGGACAGGCCTCGGGGAGCAGTTCTTC
few	-	TRBV29-1	TRBJ1-2	CSVLAGDGYTF	TGCAGCGTTTTGGCGGGGGATGGCTACACCTTC
many	-	TRBV4-1	TRBJ1-2	CASSQDPGYNYGYTF	TGCGCCAGCAGCCAAGACCCAGGTTACAACTATGGCTACACCTTC
-	TRBD1	TRBV6-4	TRBJ1-3	CASSDPPRRGRRNTIYF	TGTGCCAGCAGTGACCCACCTCGCAGGGGGCGAAGAAACACCATATATTTT
-	TRBD1	TRBV3-1	TRBJ1-4	CASSRTGGGHEKLFF	TGTGCCAGCAGTAGGACAGGGGGCGGCCATGAAAAACTGTTTTTT
few	-	TRBV28	TRBJ1-2	CASSLAPRAPYGYTF	TGTGCCAGCAGTTTGGCCCCCCGAGCCCCGTATGGCTACACCTTC
-	-	TRBV9	TRBJ2-3	CASSAGGLDVTDTQYF	TGTGCCAGCAGCGCAGGGGGACTCGACGTGACAGATACGCAGTATTTT
many	-	TRBV7-2	TRBJ2-3	CASNLQLRGRGTQYF	TGTGCCAGCAACCTACAGCTCCGGGGCCGCGGTACGCAGTATTTT
many	-	TRBV29-1	TRBJ2-7	CSVKGGPRGEQYF	TGCAGCGTGAAGGGGGGACCTCGCGGCGAGCAGTACTTC
many	-	TRBV6-5	TRBJ2-3	CASSYAGARTDTQYF	TGTGCCAGCAGTTACGCAGGGGCTCGCACAGATACGCAGTATTTT
-	TRBD1	TRBV4-3	TRBJ1-1	CASSPGRGRWAEAFF	TGCGCCAGCAGCCCGGGTAGGGGGCGGTGGGCTGAAGCTTTCTTT
many	-	TRBV6-1	TRBJ2-7	CASSEPLNYEQYF	TGTGCCAGCAGTGAGCCGCTAAACTACGAGCAGTACTTC
-	-	TRBV11-2	TRBJ1-2	CASSFSQGGSYGYTF	TGTGCCAGCAGCTTCAGTCAGGGAGGGAGCTATGGCTACACCTTC
-	-	TRBV20-1	TRBJ1-2	CSARSRTTVNYGYTF	TGCAGTGCTAGGAGCAGGACGACAGTCAACTATGGCTACACCTTC
many	-	TRBV18	TRBJ2-1	CASSPPQDLYNEQFF	TGTGCCAGCTCTCCCCCGCAGGACCTGTACAATGAGCAGTTCTTC
many	-	TRBV28	TRBJ2-7	CASSLAPGRVNYEQYF	TGTGCCAGCAGTTTGGCCCCGGGACGGGTCAACTACGAGCAGTACTTC
-	-	TRBV29-1	TRBJ2-5	CSVSQVTQYF	TGCAGCGTTTCTCAGGTGACCCAGTACTTC
many	-	TRBV7-9	TRBJ2-1	CASSLWGADEQFF	TGTGCCAGCAGCTTATGGGGCGCGGATGAGCAGTTCTTC
many	-	TRBV28	TRBJ2-1	CASSFGAVYEQFF	TGTGCCAGCAGTTTTGGGGCAGTTTATGAGCAGTTCTTC
-	-	TRBV21-1	TRBJ2-5	CASSKMETQYF	TGTGCCAGCAGCAAAATGGAGACCCAGTACTTC
many	-	TRBV28	TRBJ1-5	CASSPPLQPQHF	TGTGCCAGCAGTCCCCCACTCCAGCCCCAGCATTTT
few	TRBD1	TRBV7-2	TRBJ1-6	CASSLQGQGGVSLHF	TGTGCCAGCAGCTTGCAGGGACAGGGCGGAGTGTCCCTCCACTTT
few	TRBD1	TRBV30	TRBJ1-2	CAWSDTDREAQGYTF	TGTGCCTGGAGTGACACGGACAGGGAGGCACAGGGCTACACCTTC
many	-	TRBV12-3/TRBV12-4	TRBJ1-5	CASSHGGSASFQPQHF	TGTGCCAGCAGTCACGGGGGGTCAGCGTCCTTTCAGCCCCAGCATTTT
many	TRBD2	TRBV7-9	TRBJ2-1	CASSYGRIAGEGEQFF	TGTGCCAGCAGTTACGGGAGAATAGCGGGAGAGGGTGAGCAGTTCTTC
many	-	TRBV29-1	TRBJ2-3	CSVERGTDTQYF	TGCAGCGTTGAACGCGGGACAGATACGCAGTATTTT
few	-	TRBV28	TRBJ2-2	CASMSNTGELFF	TGTGCCAGCATGAGTAACACCGGGGAGCTGTTTTTT
few	-	TRBV18	TRBJ1-4	CASSPTANTNRNEKLFF	TGTGCCAGCTCCCCGACGGCAAATACAAACCGTAATGAAAAACTGTTTTTT
-	TRBD1	TRBV4-3	TRBJ2-2	CASSRETGGGGELFF	TGCGCCAGCAGCCGAGAGACAGGGGGTGGCGGGGAGCTGTTTTTT
many	-	TRBV7-9	TRBJ2-2	CASPFPNTGELFF	TGTGCCAGTCCTTTTCCGAACACCGGGGAGCTGTTTTTT
few	-	TRBV30	TRBJ2-7	CAWSVPGLSYEQYF	TGTGCCTGGAGTGTACCAGGTCTCTCCTACGAGCAGTACTTC
-	-	TRBV28	TRBJ2-4	CASSSEGQNIQYF	TGTGCCAGCAGTTCCGAGGGCCAAAACATTCAGTACTTC
many	TRBD2	TRBV7-3	TRBJ2-1	CASSLTGLAANNEQFF	TGTGCCAGCAGCTTAACCGGACTAGCGGCCAACAATGAGCAGTTCTTC
many	TRBD1	TRBV18	TRBJ1-5	CASSPQGANSNQPQHF	TGTGCCAGCTCACCACAGGGGGCTAATAGCAATCAGCCCCAGCATTTT
many	-	TRBV12-3/TRBV12-4	TRBJ1-1	CASSLRGGTEAFF	TGTGCCAGCAGTCTTAGAGGGGGCACTGAAGCTTTCTTT
many	TRBD1	TRBV6-2/TRBV6-3	TRBJ2-6	CASSLPSPGQGAYPPLSGANVLTF	TGTGCCAGCAGTCTCCCTTCTCCCGGACAGGGCGCTTATCCCCCCCTCTCTGGGGCCAACGTCCTGACTTTC
few	-	TRBV2	TRBJ2-7	CASSEAGVRYEQYF	TGTGCCAGCAGTGAAGCAGGGGTACGCTACGAGCAGTACTTC
-	-	TRBV7-2	TRBJ2-7	CASSLDWGPTYEQYF	TGTGCCAGCAGCTTAGATTGGGGCCCTACCTACGAGCAGTACTTC